These T cell receptor beta chains were read from a single sample in a study of shared clonotypes between healthy human individuals. The data were produced by immunoSEQ multiplex PCR, yet TCRdb's version contains in-frame clones alone and is incomplete. The sample consists of about 680,000 clones, 92% of them appearing once. Source material: naive CD8+ T cells sorted from blood. Receptors were obtained from a man in his thirties or forties in good health. Each CDR3 is given with its conserved first and last residue. D genes are given only for firm matches. Where a row states a size, it is once, few, many or the class of an expanded clone; other rows omit it.

j_call clone_size v_call d_call cdr3_aa cdr3_nt
TRBJ2-4 . TRBV7-6 . CASSPEAAGSVAKNIQYF TGTGCCAGCAGCCCAGAGGCGGCAGGTTCCGTAGCCAAAAACATTCAGTACTTC
TRBJ2-7 . TRBV29-1 TRBD1 CSVNLRDRGPYEQYF TGCAGCGTTAATCTCCGGGACAGGGGTCCCTACGAGCAGTACTTC
TRBJ2-7 . TRBV7-9 TRBD1 CASRQGSYEQYF TGTGCCAGCCGACAGGGATCCTACGAGCAGTACTTC
TRBJ2-5 . TRBV9 . CASSPVTEETQYF TGTGCCAGCAGCCCCGTAACTGAAGAGACCCAGTACTTC
TRBJ2-6 few TRBV7-9 . CASSFSGTGANVLTF TGTGCCAGCAGCTTCAGTGGCACTGGGGCCAACGTCCTGACTTTC
TRBJ2-3 many TRBV6-1 TRBD2 CASSGSSGGVDTQYF TGTGCCAGCAGTGGGTCCTCGGGGGGTGTAGATACGCAGTATTTT
TRBJ2-2 once TRBV7-9 . CASSASNTGELFF TGTGCCAGCAGCGCCTCGAACACCGGGGAGCTGTTTTTT
TRBJ2-5 . TRBV11-2 . CASSLLSGGGGETQYF TGTGCCAGCAGCTTACTCAGCGGAGGAGGGGGAGAGACCCAGTACTTC
TRBJ2-1 many TRBV6-4 TRBD2 CASSRLAGANEQFF TGTGCCAGCAGTCGACTAGCGGGGGCCAATGAGCAGTTCTTC
TRBJ2-7 once TRBV7-8 . CASSLGTGPYEQYF TGTGCCAGCAGCTTAGGAACAGGGCCCTACGAGCAGTACTTC
TRBJ2-7 . TRBV6-6 . CASSRGMEFEQYF TGTGCCAGCAGCCGAGGTATGGAGTTCGAGCAGTACTTC
TRBJ2-1 . TRBV6-4 TRBD2 CARTSGRAGNEQFF TGTGCCAGAACTAGCGGGAGGGCCGGTAATGAGCAGTTCTTC